This is a list of T cell receptor beta chains from one sample in a study of graft-versus-host responses after intestinal transplantation. Method: immunoSEQ multiplex PCR; TCRdb's copy keeps in-frame clones and lacks some. The table includes 13,000 to 15,000 clones, just under 75% detected once. The sample in question was ileum tissue, obtained 16 days after intestinal transplant. The receptors were sampled from a human patient who received an intestinal transplant, so some T cells may come from the graft donor. CDR3s include the opening cysteine and the closing phenylalanine or tryptophan. The D gene is left open where the match is weak. Some rows mark clone size as missing; the rest say once, few, many or name a class of expanded clone.

j_call: TRBJ1-2
clone_size: .
v_call: TRBV28
d_call: TRBD1
cdr3_aa: CASSFSGQAYGYTF
cdr3_nt: TGTGCCAGCAGTTTTTCCGGACAGGCTTATGGCTACACCTTC

j_call: TRBJ2-5
clone_size: once
v_call: TRBV15
d_call: TRBD1
cdr3_aa: CATSSRGPETQYF
cdr3_nt: TGTGCCACCAGCAGCAGGGGGCCAGAGACCCAGTACTTC

j_call: TRBJ2-1
clone_size: .
v_call: TRBV4-3
d_call: .
cdr3_aa: CASSQVRHYNEQFF
cdr3_nt: TGCGCCAGCAGCCAAGTTAGACACTACAATGAGCAGTTCTTC

j_call: TRBJ2-7
clone_size: .
v_call: TRBV19
d_call: .
cdr3_aa: CASSYRDAYEQYF
cdr3_nt: TGTGCCAGTAGCTATCGGGATGCCTACGAGCAGTACTTC

j_call: TRBJ2-5
clone_size: .
v_call: TRBV27
d_call: TRBD2
cdr3_aa: CASSLLASGETQYF
cdr3_nt: TGTGCCAGCAGTTTATTGGCTAGCGGGGAGACCCAGTACTTC

j_call: TRBJ2-6
clone_size: .
v_call: TRBV10-3
d_call: TRBD1
cdr3_aa: CAISESSVRTGESSGANVLTF
cdr3_nt: TGTGCCATCAGTGAGTCGAGTGTGAGGACAGGGGAGTCCTCTGGGGCCAACGTCCTGACTTTC

j_call: TRBJ2-4
clone_size: .
v_call: TRBV30
d_call: .
cdr3_aa: CAWSVRWGGASKNIQYF
cdr3_nt: TGTGCCTGGAGTGTACGTTGGGGGGGGGCATCCAAAAACATTCAGTACTTC

j_call: TRBJ2-5
clone_size: .
v_call: TRBV7-9
d_call: .
cdr3_aa: CASSLTTGVLVETQYF
cdr3_nt: TGTGCCAGCAGCTTGACTACGGGAGTATTAGTCGAGACCCAGTACTTC

j_call: TRBJ1-2
clone_size: .
v_call: TRBV7-3
d_call: .
cdr3_aa: CASSLAGNYGYTF
cdr3_nt: TGTGCCAGCAGCTTAGCAGGGAACTATGGCTACACCTTC

j_call: TRBJ2-7
clone_size: .
v_call: TRBV5-5
d_call: TRBD1
cdr3_aa: CASSLGPTGSSYEQYF
cdr3_nt: TGTGCCAGCAGCTTGGGACCGACAGGGAGCTCCTACGAGCAGTACTTC

j_call: TRBJ2-4
clone_size: .
v_call: TRBV6-5
d_call: TRBD2
cdr3_aa: CASSLAGGGNIQYF
cdr3_nt: TGTGCCAGCAGCCTAGCGGGAGGGGGAAACATTCAGTACTTC

j_call: TRBJ1-2
clone_size: .
v_call: TRBV20-1
d_call: .
cdr3_aa: CSASQYGYTF
cdr3_nt: TGCAGTGCTAGCCAGTATGGCTACACCTTC

j_call: TRBJ2-1
clone_size: few
v_call: TRBV25-1
d_call: TRBD2
cdr3_aa: CASSEYRLARDNEQFF
cdr3_nt: TGTGCCAGCAGTGAATATCGACTAGCGAGGGATAATGAGCAGTTCTTC

j_call: TRBJ1-2
clone_size: .
v_call: TRBV5-1
d_call: .
cdr3_aa: CASSPSVANYGYTF
cdr3_nt: TGCGCCAGCAGCCCGAGTGTAGCTAACTATGGCTACACCTTC

j_call: TRBJ2-1
clone_size: once
v_call: TRBV28
d_call: .
cdr3_aa: CASSSVRLVSSYNEQFF
cdr3_nt: TGTGCCAGCAGTTCCGTCAGACTAGTGAGCTCCTACAATGAGCAGTTCTTC

j_call: TRBJ2-7
clone_size: .
v_call: TRBV13
d_call: .
cdr3_aa: CASSLGRGSYEQYF
cdr3_nt: TGTGCCAGCAGCTTAGGGCGGGGCTCCTACGAGCAGTACTTC

j_call: TRBJ2-7
clone_size: .
v_call: TRBV6-5
d_call: TRBD1
cdr3_aa: CASSFGTGGYEQYF
cdr3_nt: TGTGCCAGCAGTTTCGGGACAGGGGGCTACGAGCAGTACTTC

j_call: TRBJ2-7
clone_size: .
v_call: TRBV7-7
d_call: .
cdr3_aa: CASSLGYGAGYEQYF
cdr3_nt: TGTGCCAGCAGCTTAGGGTATGGGGCAGGCTACGAGCAGTACTTC

j_call: TRBJ2-1
clone_size: .
v_call: TRBV30
d_call: TRBD2
cdr3_aa: CAWSVGGSNEQFF
cdr3_nt: TGTGCCTGGAGTGTGGGGGGGAGCAATGAGCAGTTCTTC

j_call: TRBJ1-2
clone_size: .
v_call: TRBV11-2
d_call: .
cdr3_aa: CASSPLSIPYGYTF
cdr3_nt: TGTGCCAGCAGCCCCCTAAGTATCCCCTATGGCTACACCTTC

j_call: TRBJ1-3
clone_size: .
v_call: TRBV30
d_call: TRBD1
cdr3_aa: CAWSLGPGQGAFLSGNTIYF
cdr3_nt: TGTGCCTGGAGTCTAGGACCGGGACAGGGGGCCTTCCTCTCTGGAAACACCATATATTTT

j_call: TRBJ1-2
clone_size: few
v_call: TRBV4-1
d_call: TRBD1
cdr3_aa: CASSHPGTGYGYTF
cdr3_nt: TGCGCCAGCAGCCATCCCGGGACAGGGTATGGCTACACCTTC

j_call: TRBJ2-2
clone_size: .
v_call: TRBV27
d_call: .
cdr3_aa: CASRLGAYTGELFF
cdr3_nt: TGTGCCAGCAGGTTAGGAGCTTACACCGGGGAGCTGTTTTTT

j_call: TRBJ2-2
clone_size: .
v_call: TRBV7-9
d_call: TRBD2
cdr3_aa: CASSHLAGNTGELFF
cdr3_nt: TGTGCCAGCAGCCATCTAGCGGGTAACACCGGGGAGCTGTTTTTT

j_call: TRBJ2-7
clone_size: few
v_call: TRBV4-1
d_call: .
cdr3_aa: CASSQAQVTYEQYF
cdr3_nt: TGCGCCAGCAGCCAAGCACAGGTCACCTACGAGCAGTACTTC

j_call: TRBJ1-5
clone_size: .
v_call: TRBV2
d_call: .
cdr3_aa: CASSESRQPNQPQHF
cdr3_nt: TGTGCCAGCAGTGAGAGTAGACAGCCGAATCAGCCCCAGCATTTT

j_call: TRBJ1-5
clone_size: .
v_call: TRBV21-1
d_call: .
cdr3_aa: CASPGGLGQPQHF
cdr3_nt: TGTGCCAGCCCCGGGGGGCTCGGTCAGCCCCAGCATTTT

j_call: TRBJ2-3
clone_size: .
v_call: TRBV28
d_call: .
cdr3_aa: CASSLDFSTDTQYF
cdr3_nt: TGTGCCAGCAGTTTAGACTTTTCGACAGATACGCAGTATTTT

j_call: TRBJ1-2
clone_size: .
v_call: TRBV25-1
d_call: .
cdr3_aa: CASSSLDSPFFYGYTF
cdr3_nt: TGTGCCAGCAGTAGCCTGGACAGTCCTTTCTTCTATGGCTACACCTTC

j_call: TRBJ2-1
clone_size: few
v_call: TRBV6-5
d_call: .
cdr3_aa: CASSLQGSTNEQFF
cdr3_nt: TGTGCCAGCAGTCTACAGGGATCGACTAATGAGCAGTTCTTC

j_call: TRBJ2-7
clone_size: .
v_call: TRBV4-1
d_call: .
cdr3_aa: CASSLAEPSYEQYF
cdr3_nt: TGCGCCAGCAGCCTGGCAGAACCTTCCTACGAGCAGTACTTC

j_call: TRBJ2-2
clone_size: few
v_call: TRBV9
d_call: .
cdr3_aa: CASSADTGELFF
cdr3_nt: TGTGCCAGCAGCGCCGACACCGGGGAGCTGTTTTTT

j_call: TRBJ2-3
clone_size: .
v_call: TRBV10-1
d_call: .
cdr3_aa: CASSEQGGDTQYF
cdr3_nt: TGCGCCAGCAGTGAACAGGGCGGGGATACGCAGTATTTT

j_call: TRBJ1-3
clone_size: .
v_call: TRBV7-8
d_call: TRBD1
cdr3_aa: CASSLATAGTGSGNTIYF
cdr3_nt: TGTGCCAGCAGCTTAGCGACCGCCGGGACAGGGAGTGGAAACACCATATATTTT

j_call: TRBJ1-5
clone_size: once
v_call: TRBV30
d_call: .
cdr3_aa: CAWSVGLPNQPQHF
cdr3_nt: TGTGCCTGGAGTGTGGGCCTTCCCAATCAGCCCCAGCATTTT

j_call: TRBJ1-2
clone_size: .
v_call: TRBV5-1
d_call: .
cdr3_aa: CASSLAIYNRAVF
cdr3_nt: TGCGCCAGCAGCTTGGCCATCTACAACAGGGCGGTTTTC

j_call: TRBJ2-7
clone_size: .
v_call: TRBV28
d_call: TRBD2
cdr3_aa: CASSFSGRALRGAYEQYF
cdr3_nt: TGTGCCAGCAGTTTCAGCGGGAGGGCCTTACGGGGGGCGTACGAGCAGTACTTC

j_call: TRBJ2-4
clone_size: .
v_call: TRBV5-1
d_call: .
cdr3_aa: CASRRGGGALAKNIQYF
cdr3_nt: TGCGCCAGCAGACGGGGAGGGGGGGCTTTAGCCAAAAACATTCAGTACTTC

j_call: TRBJ2-7
clone_size: medium-sized
v_call: TRBV13
d_call: .
cdr3_aa: CASSDRGDTPYEQYF
cdr3_nt: TGTGCCAGCAGCGACCGTGGGGACACCCCCTACGAGCAGTACTTC

j_call: TRBJ1-2
clone_size: .
v_call: TRBV2
d_call: .
cdr3_aa: CASSPITVLATF
cdr3_nt: TGTGCCAGCAGTCCTATTACAGTTTTGGCCACCTTC